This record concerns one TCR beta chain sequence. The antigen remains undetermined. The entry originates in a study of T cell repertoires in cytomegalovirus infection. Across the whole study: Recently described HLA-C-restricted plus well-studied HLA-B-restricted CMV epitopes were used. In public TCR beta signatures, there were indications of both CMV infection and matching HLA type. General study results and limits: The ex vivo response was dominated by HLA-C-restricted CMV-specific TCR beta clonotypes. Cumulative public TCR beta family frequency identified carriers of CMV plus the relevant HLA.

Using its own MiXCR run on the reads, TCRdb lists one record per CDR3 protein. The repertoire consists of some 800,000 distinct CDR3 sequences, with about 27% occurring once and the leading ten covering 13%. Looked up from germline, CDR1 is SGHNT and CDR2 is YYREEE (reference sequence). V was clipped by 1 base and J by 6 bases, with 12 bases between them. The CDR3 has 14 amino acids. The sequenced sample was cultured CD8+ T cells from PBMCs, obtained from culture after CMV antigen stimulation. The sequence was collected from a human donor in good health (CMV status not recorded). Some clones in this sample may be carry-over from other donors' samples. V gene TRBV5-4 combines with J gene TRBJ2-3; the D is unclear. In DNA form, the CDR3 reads TGTGCCAGCAGCTTGCCTGATAATTTTGATACGCAGTATTTT. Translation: CASSLPDNFDTQYF.